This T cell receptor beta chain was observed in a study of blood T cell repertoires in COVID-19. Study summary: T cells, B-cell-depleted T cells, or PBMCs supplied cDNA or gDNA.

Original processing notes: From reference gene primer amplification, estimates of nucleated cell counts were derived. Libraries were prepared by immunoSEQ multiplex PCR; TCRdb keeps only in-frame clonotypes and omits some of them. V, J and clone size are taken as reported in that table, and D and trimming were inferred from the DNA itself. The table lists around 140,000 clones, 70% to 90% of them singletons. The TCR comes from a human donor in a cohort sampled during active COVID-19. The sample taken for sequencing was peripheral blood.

This CDR3 is CASSLSAGLHIQYF. The CDR3 DNA follows: TGTGCCAGCAGTTTATCGGCAGGGCTACACATTCAGTACTTC. The rearrangement uses TRBV27 and TRBJ2-4, with a possible D match to TRBD1 (5 bases). The CDR3 covers 14 residues. The V gene's germline CDR1 is MNHEY and CDR2 SMNVEV (reference sequence). With 0 bases removed from V and 8 bases from J, the gap between germline ends came to 11 bases.